Listed here are 18 T cell receptor beta chains from one sample, sequenced in a study of blood T cell repertoires in COVID-19. Produced via immunoSEQ multiplex PCR; TCRdb's table is partial and in-frame only. The sample records 300,000 to 350,000 clones, 89% being singletons. The specimen was peripheral blood. Source of these receptors: a woman aged 60-70 years with COVID-19, enrolled during active disease.

The V and J genes are TRBV2 and TRBJ1-2; 9 nucleotides agree with TRBD1. With 6 bases clipped from V and 3 bases from J, the junction kept 5 bases outside the gene matches. CDR1 is SNHLY, CDR2 FYNNEI, per germline. This CDR3 spans 14 amino acids. The DNA of the CDR3 is TGTGCCAGCAGGGGGGGACAGGGTCACTATGGCTACACCTTC. Its translation: CASRGGQGHYGYTF.

The rearrangement links TRBV5-1 to TRBJ1-3, with D unclear. The CDR3 loop spans 14 amino acids. V was shortened by 5 bases and J by 6 bases, with 15 bases between the two germline ends. Germline CDR1 SGHRS, CDR2 YFSETQ. The CDR3 nucleotides are TGCGCCAGCAGGTCTACGTCCCCTGAAAACACCATATATTTT. This translates into CASRSTSPENTIYF. The whole variable domain, filled in from reference TRBV5-1 and TRBJ1-3, reads KAGVTQTPRYLIKTRGQQVTLSCSPISGHRSVSWYQQTPGQGLQFLFEYFSETQRNKGNFPGRFSGRQFSNSRSEMNVSTLELGDSALYLCASRSTSPENTIYFGEGSWLTVV.

The chain couples TRBV18 to TRBJ2-7; D is perhaps TRBD1 (6 bases). CDR3 length: 15 residues. The V end lost 1 base, the J end lost 0 bases, and 10 bases lay between the germline ends. Germline loops: CDR1 KGHSH, CDR2 LQKENI. The CDR3 loop reads CASSPRTVDSYEQYF. The CDR3 region has the DNA TGTGCCAGCTCACCACGGACAGTCGACTCCTACGAGCAGTACTTC.

This clone was counted a single time. The DNA of the CDR3 is TGTGCCAGCAGCTTAGGTGGGGGCTGGACCCAGTACTTC. Residues: CASSLGGGWTQYF. This chain connects TRBV11-3 to TRBJ2-5; D might be TRBD1 (6 bases). The CDR3 is 13 amino acids. V was cut by 1 base and J by 7 bases, with 10 bases left in between. Per germline, CDR1 SGHNT and CDR2 YENEEA. Full variable domain (remainder filled in from reference TRBV11-3 and TRBJ2-5): EAGVVQSPRYKIIEKKQPVAFWCNPISGHNTLYWYLQNLGQGPELLIRYENEEAVDDSQLPKDRFSAERLKGVDSTLKIQPAELGDSAVYLCASSLGGGWTQYFGPGTRLLVL.

The chain employs TRBV5-1 and TRBJ2-7; tentatively, D is TRBD2 (6 bases). Germline V gives CDR1 SGHRS, CDR2 YFSETQ. The CDR3 is 17 amino acids. V was pared by 0 bases and J by 0 bases, with 16 bases between. In DNA, the CDR3 is TGCGCCAGCAGCTTGGCCAGGTTTTCCGGGAGCTCCTACGAGCAGTACTTC. It is translated as CASSLARFSGSSYEQYF.

This chain connects TRBV7-3 to TRBJ1-1; TRBD1 might be the D (5 bases). Germline V gene data show CDR1 as SGHTA and CDR2 as FQGTGA. Trimming took off 2 bases at V and 1 base at J, with 11 bases between the two ends. This CDR3 contains 15 residues. The DNA of the CDR3 is TGTGCCAGCAGCTTACAGGGATCGCCGAACACTGAAGCTTTCTTT. Translating it yields CASSLQGSPNTEAFF.

V and J are TRBV4-1 and TRBJ2-7; weak D call: TRBD2 (6 bases). The CDR3 length is 16 residues. Germline CDR1 MGHRA, CDR2 YSYEKL. V was shortened by 0 bases and J by 2 bases, with 14 bases between the two germline ends. Written as DNA, the CDR3 is TGCGCCAGCAGCCAAGACCCGGGACGGGAGACCTACGAGCAGTACTTC. Its translation is CASSQDPGRETYEQYF.

The genes are TRBV19 and TRBJ1-1, with D perhaps matching TRBD1 (6 bases). Trimming left V 5 bases short and J 1 base short, with 11 bases between. Germline CDR1 is LNHDA and CDR2 is SQIVND (reference sequence). CDR3 length: 14 amino acids. CDR3 in DNA: TGTGCCAGTAGTCACGGACAGCCGAACACTGAAGCTTTCTTT. As protein: CASSHGQPNTEAFF.

This chain links TRBV30 with TRBJ2-7; D call uncertain. From germline, CDR1 is GTSNPN and CDR2 SVGIG (reference sequence). V shed 0 bases and J shed 6 bases, with 6 bases lying between them. The CDR3 has 11 residues. The DNA for the CDR3 is TGTGCCTGGAGTGTACTGCTCGAGCAGTACTTC. Translation: CAWSVLLEQYF.

The gene calls are TRBV5-5 and TRBJ2-5; D is unclear. V lost 4 bases, J lost 4 bases, and 8 bases lay in between. Germline CDR1 reads SGHKS; CDR2 reads YYEKEE (reference sequence). The CDR3 has 12 residues. The CDR3 is CASSVAVETQYF. CDR3 DNA sequence: TGTGCCAGCAGCGTAGCCGTAGAGACCCAGTACTTC.

The V and J genes are TRBV2 and TRBJ1-5, with D perhaps TRBD1 (6 bases). Germline V CDR1 and CDR2: SNHLY, FYNNEI. The CDR3 has 14 residues. The V gene lost 4 bases and the J gene lost 4 bases, with 11 bases spanning the gap. The CDR3 bases are TGTGCCAGCAGTGTTGCGCAGGGGAATCAGCCCCAGCATTTT. Amino acids: CASSVAQGNQPQHF.

V and J are TRBV28 and TRBJ1-1; TRBD1 agrees at 12 bases. Germline lookup yields CDR1 MDHEN and CDR2 SYDVKM. The CDR3 length is 18 residues. V shed 2 bases, J shed 5 bases, and the junction held 12 bases outside the gene matches. The CDR3 DNA is TGTGCCAGCAGTTTACCCGGGACAGGGGGCGCGGAGGGTACTGAAGCTTTCTTT. Translation: CASSLPGTGGAEGTEAFF.

This rearrangement joins TRBV5-4 to TRBJ2-7; D perhaps matches TRBD2 (6 bases). Trimming shortened V by 0 bases and J by 5 bases, and 6 bases separated the two germline ends. The germline V gene has CDR1 SGHNT and CDR2 YYREEE (reference sequence). This CDR3 spans 12 amino acids. The CDR3 sequence: CASSLAGDEQYF. CDR3 nucleotides: TGTGCCAGCAGCTTGGCGGGGGACGAGCAGTACTTC.

The chain carries TRBV6-5 and TRBJ1-4; TRBD1 is a possible D gene (5 bases). Germline CDR1 is MNHEY and CDR2 is SVGAGI. This CDR3 spans 15 amino acids. Trimming pared 4 bases from V and 7 bases from J, leaving 16 bases between. The CDR3 coding sequence is TGTGCCAGCAGTTCCCTAGGGGCTACGGGTGAAAAACTGTTTTTT. It translates to CASSSLGATGEKLFF.

The V and J genes are TRBV11-2 and TRBJ1-1; D not resolved. Germline CDR1 and CDR2: SGHAT and FQNNGV. The CDR3 is made up of 11 amino acids. V was shortened by 5 bases and J by 3 bases, with 4 bases between the two germline ends. CDR3 sequence reads: CASSVYTEAFF. CDR3 sequence (DNA): TGTGCCAGCAGCGTATACACTGAAGCTTTCTTT.

The chain has TRBV2 and TRBJ2-3, with TRBD2 identical over 9 bases. From germline, CDR1 is SNHLY and CDR2 FYNNEI. The length of the CDR3 is 16 residues. The junction had 7 bases not matched to a gene; V was cut back by 3 bases and J by 3 bases. DNA of the CDR3: TGTGCCAGCAGTGACCCAGCGGGGGGATGGACAGATACGCAGTATTTT. Translated: CASSDPAGGWTDTQYF.

V gene TRBV19 combines with J gene TRBJ1-1; the D gene is possibly TRBD1 (5 bases). The CDR3 sequence is 13 residues long. Trimming cost V 4 bases and J 5 bases, with 11 bases left between them. From germline, CDR1 is LNHDA and CDR2 SQIVND (reference sequence). The DNA of the CDR3 is TGTGCCAGTAGTAAAAGGGAGGGGACTGAAGCTTTCTTT. Protein sequence: CASSKREGTEAFF.

The genes are TRBV6-5 and TRBJ2-1; maybe TRBD2 (6 bases). The CDR3 covers 13 residues. CDR1 MNHEY and CDR2 SVGAGI come from the germline V gene. Trimming pared 2 bases from V and 5 bases from J, leaving 7 bases between. This CDR3 is CASSYREDNEQFF. The CDR3, as DNA: TGTGCCAGCAGTTACAGGGAGGACAATGAGCAGTTCTTC.